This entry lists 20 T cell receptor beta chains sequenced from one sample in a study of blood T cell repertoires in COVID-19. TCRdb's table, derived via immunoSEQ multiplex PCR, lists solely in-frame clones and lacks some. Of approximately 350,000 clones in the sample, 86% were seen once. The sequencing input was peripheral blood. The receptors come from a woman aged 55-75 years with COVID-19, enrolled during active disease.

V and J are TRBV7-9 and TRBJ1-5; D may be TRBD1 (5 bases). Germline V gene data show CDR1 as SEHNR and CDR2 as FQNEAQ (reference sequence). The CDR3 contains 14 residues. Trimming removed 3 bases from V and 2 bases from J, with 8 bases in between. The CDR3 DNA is TGTGCCAGCAGCTTTTCGGGGGGCAATCAGCCCCAGCATTTT. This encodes CASSFSGGNQPQHF.

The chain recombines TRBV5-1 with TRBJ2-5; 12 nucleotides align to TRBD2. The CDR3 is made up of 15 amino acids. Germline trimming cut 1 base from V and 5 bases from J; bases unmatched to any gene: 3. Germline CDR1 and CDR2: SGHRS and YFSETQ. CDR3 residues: CASSLTSGGRETQYF. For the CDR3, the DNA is TGCGCCAGCAGCTTGACTAGCGGGGGGCGGGAGACCCAGTACTTC.

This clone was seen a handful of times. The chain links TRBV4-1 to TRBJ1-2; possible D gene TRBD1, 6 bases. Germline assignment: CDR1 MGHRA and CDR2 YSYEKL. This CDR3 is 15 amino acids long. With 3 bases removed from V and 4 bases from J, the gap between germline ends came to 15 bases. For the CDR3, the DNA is TGCGCCAGCAGCCAGGAGGACAGCCCAGGCTATGGCTACACCTTC. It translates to CASSQEDSPGYGYTF.

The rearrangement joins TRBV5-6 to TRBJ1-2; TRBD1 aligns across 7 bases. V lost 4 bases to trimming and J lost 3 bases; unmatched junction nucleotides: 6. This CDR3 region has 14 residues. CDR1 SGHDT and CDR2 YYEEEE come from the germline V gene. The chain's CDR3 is CASSPGQEHYGYTF. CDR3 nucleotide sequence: TGTGCCAGCAGCCCCGGACAGGAGCACTATGGCTACACCTTC.

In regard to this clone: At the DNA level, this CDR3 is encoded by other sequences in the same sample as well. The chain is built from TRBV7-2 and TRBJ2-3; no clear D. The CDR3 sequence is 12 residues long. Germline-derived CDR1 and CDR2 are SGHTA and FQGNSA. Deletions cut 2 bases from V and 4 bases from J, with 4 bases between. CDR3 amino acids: CASSLSPDTQYF. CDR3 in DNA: TGTGCCAGCAGCTTAAGCCCAGATACGCAGTATTTT.

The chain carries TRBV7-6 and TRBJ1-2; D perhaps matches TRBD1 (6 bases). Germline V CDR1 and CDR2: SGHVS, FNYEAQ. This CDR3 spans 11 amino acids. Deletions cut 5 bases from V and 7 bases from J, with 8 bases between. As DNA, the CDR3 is TGTGCCAGCAGCGAGGGGGTTGGCTACACCTTC. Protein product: CASSEGVGYTF.

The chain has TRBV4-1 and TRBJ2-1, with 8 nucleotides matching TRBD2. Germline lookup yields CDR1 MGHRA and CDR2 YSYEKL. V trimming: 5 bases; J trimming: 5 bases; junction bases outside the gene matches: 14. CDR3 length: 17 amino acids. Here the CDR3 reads CASSSPGKRGINNEQFF. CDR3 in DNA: TGCGCCAGCAGCTCACCCGGGAAGCGGGGGATAAACAATGAGCAGTTCTTC.

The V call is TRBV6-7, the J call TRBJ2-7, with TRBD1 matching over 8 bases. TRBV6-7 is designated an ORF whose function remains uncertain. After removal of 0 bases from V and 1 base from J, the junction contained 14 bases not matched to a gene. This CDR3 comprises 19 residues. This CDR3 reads CASSYSLRPRQGRSYEQYF. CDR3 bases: TGTGCCAGCAGTTACTCTCTCCGGCCTCGACAGGGGAGATCCTACGAGCAGTACTTC.

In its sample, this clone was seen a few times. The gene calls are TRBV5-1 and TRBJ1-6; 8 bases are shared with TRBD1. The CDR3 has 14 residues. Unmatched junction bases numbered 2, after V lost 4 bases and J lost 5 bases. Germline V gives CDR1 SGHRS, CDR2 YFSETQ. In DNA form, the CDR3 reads TGCGCCAGCAGCCCGGACAGGGATAATTCACCCCTCCACTTT. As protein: CASSPDRDNSPLHF.

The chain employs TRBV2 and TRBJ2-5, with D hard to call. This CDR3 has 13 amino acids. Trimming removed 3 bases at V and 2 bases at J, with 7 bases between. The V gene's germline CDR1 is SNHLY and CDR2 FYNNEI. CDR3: CASSEFLQETQYF. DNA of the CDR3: TGTGCCAGCAGTGAGTTCCTTCAAGAGACCCAGTACTTC.

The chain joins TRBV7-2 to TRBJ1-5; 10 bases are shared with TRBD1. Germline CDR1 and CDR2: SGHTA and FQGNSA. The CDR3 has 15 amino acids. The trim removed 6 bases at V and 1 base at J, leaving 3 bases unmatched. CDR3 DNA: TGTGCCAGCAGACGGGGACAGGGGAGCAATCAGCCCCAGCATTTT. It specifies CASRRGQGSNQPQHF.

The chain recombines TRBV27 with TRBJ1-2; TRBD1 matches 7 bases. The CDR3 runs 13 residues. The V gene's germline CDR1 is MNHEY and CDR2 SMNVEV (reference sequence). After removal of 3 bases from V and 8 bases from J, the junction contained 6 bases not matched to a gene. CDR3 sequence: CASSLRTGTGYTF. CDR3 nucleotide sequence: TGTGCCAGCAGTTTGAGGACAGGTACGGGCTACACCTTC.

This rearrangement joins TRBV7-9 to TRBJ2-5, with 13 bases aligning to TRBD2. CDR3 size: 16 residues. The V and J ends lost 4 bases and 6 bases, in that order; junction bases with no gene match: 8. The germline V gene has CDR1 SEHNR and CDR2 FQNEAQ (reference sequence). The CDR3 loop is CASSYGTSGVMKTQYF. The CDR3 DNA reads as TGTGCCAGCAGCTACGGGACTAGCGGGGTAATGAAGACCCAGTACTTC.

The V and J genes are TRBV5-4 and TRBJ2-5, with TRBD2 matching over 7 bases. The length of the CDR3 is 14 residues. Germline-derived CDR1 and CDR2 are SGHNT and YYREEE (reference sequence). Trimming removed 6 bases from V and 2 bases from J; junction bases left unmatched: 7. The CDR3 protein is CASTMRGSQETQYF. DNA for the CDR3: TGTGCCAGCACCATGCGGGGGAGTCAAGAGACCCAGTACTTC.

CDR3 nucleotides: TGTGCCAGTAGTATTTCTCCTCGTCAGGGGGTAAGGGGACTGTTTTTT. This sequence encodes CASSISPRQGVRGLFF. The chain has TRBV19 and TRBJ1-4; 7 bases are a match to TRBD1. The length of the CDR3 is 16 residues. Looked up from germline, CDR1 is LNHDA and CDR2 is SQIVND (reference sequence). V shed 3 bases, J shed 13 bases, and the junction held 17 bases outside the gene matches.

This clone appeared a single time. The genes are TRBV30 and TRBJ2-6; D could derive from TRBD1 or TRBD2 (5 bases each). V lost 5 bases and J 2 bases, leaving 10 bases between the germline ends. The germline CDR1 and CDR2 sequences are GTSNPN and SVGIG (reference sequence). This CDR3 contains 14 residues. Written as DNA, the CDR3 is TGTGCCTGGGGGGACGGGGCTGGGGCCAACGTCCTGACTTTC. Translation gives CAWGDGAGANVLTF.

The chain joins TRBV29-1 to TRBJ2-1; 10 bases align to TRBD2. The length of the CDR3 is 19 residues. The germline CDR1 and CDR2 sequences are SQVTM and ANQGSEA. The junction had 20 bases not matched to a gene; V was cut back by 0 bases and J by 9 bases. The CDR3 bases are TGCAGCGTTGAAGATCTTGGGAGCGGGGGGGCCATTCAATACGGTGAGCAGTTCTTC. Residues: CSVEDLGSGGAIQYGEQFF.

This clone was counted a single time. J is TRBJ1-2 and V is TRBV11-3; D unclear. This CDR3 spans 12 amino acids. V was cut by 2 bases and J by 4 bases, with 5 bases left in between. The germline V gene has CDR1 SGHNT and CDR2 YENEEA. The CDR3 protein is CASSLTPYGYTF. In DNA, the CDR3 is TGTGCCAGCAGCTTAACACCCTATGGCTACACCTTC.

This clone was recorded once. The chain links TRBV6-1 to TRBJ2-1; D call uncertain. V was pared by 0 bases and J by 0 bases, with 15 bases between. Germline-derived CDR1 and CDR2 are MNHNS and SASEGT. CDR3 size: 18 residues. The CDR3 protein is CASSEALLQLSSYNEQFF. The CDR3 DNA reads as TGTGCCAGCAGTGAAGCGCTATTACAGCTTAGCTCCTACAATGAGCAGTTCTTC.

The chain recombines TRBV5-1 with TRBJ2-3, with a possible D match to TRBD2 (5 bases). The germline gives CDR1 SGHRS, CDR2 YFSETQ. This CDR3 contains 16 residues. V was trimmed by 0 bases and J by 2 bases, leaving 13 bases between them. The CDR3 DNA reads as TGCGCCAGCAGCTTGGGACGGACGGGATACACAGATACGCAGTATTTT. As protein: CASSLGRTGYTDTQYF. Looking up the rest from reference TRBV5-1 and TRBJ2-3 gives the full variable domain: KAGVTQTPRYLIKTRGQQVTLSCSPISGHRSVSWYQQTPGQGLQFLFEYFSETQRNKGNFPGRFSGRQFSNSRSEMNVSTLELGDSALYLCASSLGRTGYTDTQYFGPGTRLTVL.